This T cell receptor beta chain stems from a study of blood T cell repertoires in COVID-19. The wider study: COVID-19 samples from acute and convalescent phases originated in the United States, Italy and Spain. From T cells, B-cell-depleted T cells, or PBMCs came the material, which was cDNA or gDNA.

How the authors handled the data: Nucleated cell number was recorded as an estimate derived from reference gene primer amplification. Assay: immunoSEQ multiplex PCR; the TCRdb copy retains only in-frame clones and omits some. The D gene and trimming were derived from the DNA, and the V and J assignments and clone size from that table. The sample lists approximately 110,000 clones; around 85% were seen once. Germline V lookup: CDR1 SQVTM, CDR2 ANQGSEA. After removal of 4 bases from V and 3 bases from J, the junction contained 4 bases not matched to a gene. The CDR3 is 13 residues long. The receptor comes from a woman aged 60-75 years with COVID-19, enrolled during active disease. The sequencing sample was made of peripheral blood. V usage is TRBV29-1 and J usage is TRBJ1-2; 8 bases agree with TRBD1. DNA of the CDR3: TGCAGCGTTGGCGACAGGGGTGACTATGGCTACACCTTC. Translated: CSVGDRGDYGYTF.